The sequence of this TCR beta chain was determined in a study of control samples from healthy donors and cancer patients. CDR1 and CDR2 from the germline V gene are MGHDK and SYGVNS. The CDR3 sequence is 15 residues long. The junction had 6 bases not matched to a gene; V was cut back by 1 base and J by 7 bases. Sequencing used immunoSEQ multiplex PCR; TCRdb keeps in-frame clones, though not all of them. The sample lists about 120,000 clones, 75% to 90% occurring once. This sequence originates from a woman in her fifties or sixties with colorectal cancer. The specimen was PBMCs. V gene TRBV25-1 combines with J gene TRBJ2-1; 8 positions agree with TRBD2. CDR3 coding DNA: TGTGCCAGCAGTGAATCGATTAGCGGGATTAATGAGCAGTTCTTC. Protein product: CASSESISGINEQFF.